This TCR beta chain appears in the sequencing data of a study of cytomegalovirus exposure and HLA in healthy donors. Overall study: Of fewer than 450 genotyped donors, around 76% clustered with self-reported Caucasian donors.

General observations from the study: Of the V segments, some could not be distinguished, including TRBV6-2 and TRBV6-3, and were excluded. Among TCR beta chains of equal frequency, HLA-associated ones were more clonally expanded in a later analysis.

Details on this clone: The antigen remains unidentified.

Primers included in the PCR were 60 Vbeta and 13 Jbeta primers. The repertoire was sequenced with immunoSEQ multiplex PCR; TCRdb's copy has only in-frame clones and lacks some. This repertoire comprises 130,000 to 150,000 clones; its ten largest clones make up around 1.5%. V shed 2 bases, J shed 2 bases, and the junction held 3 bases outside the gene matches. There are 15 residues in the CDR3. Germline V gene data show CDR1 as SGDLS and CDR2 as YYNGEE. The chain uses TRBV9 and TRBJ1-3, with TRBD1 matching over 8 bases. This sequence originates from a woman aged 45 to 65 in good health and CMV-seronegative. Sequencing was done on a sample of PBMCs. CDR3 sequence (DNA): TGTGCCAGCAGCGTGACAGGGGCTACTGGAAACACCATATATTTT. As protein: CASSVTGATGNTIYF. Full variable domain (missing parts from reference TRBV9 and TRBJ1-3): DSGVTQTPKHLITATGQRVTLRCSPRSGDLSVYWYQQSLDQGLQFLIQYYNGEERAKGNILERFSAQQFPDLHSELNLSSLELGDSALYFCASSVTGATGNTIYFGEGSWLTVV.